The following is a TCR beta chain sequence with its context. In the authors' workflow: Estimation of nucleated cell counts relied on the amplification of reference gene primers. Assay used: immunoSEQ multiplex PCR; TCRdb lists only in-frame clones, some missing. That table supplies the V and J calls and clone size; D and trimming were determined from the DNA. Of about 190,000 clones in the sample, approximately 85% were seen once. The CDR3 covers 13 residues. The germline V gene has CDR1 SGHTA and CDR2 FQGNSA. V was pared by 5 bases and J by 7 bases, with 14 bases between. The data are from a study of blood T cell repertoires in COVID-19. Across the study: Donors in the United States, Italy and Spain gave samples during acute or convalescent COVID-19. T cells, B-cell-depleted T cells, or PBMCs supplied cDNA or gDNA.

It was during active infection that Seattle patients were enrolled and then longitudinally followed. The origin of this receptor is a man older than 75 with COVID-19, enrolled during active disease. This rearrangement joins TRBV7-2 to TRBJ1-2; maybe TRBD1 (6 bases). The sequencing input was peripheral blood. CDR3 residues: CASSPGAQTGYTF. DNA for the CDR3: TGTGCCAGCAGCCCAGGGGCACAAACTGGCTACACCTTC.